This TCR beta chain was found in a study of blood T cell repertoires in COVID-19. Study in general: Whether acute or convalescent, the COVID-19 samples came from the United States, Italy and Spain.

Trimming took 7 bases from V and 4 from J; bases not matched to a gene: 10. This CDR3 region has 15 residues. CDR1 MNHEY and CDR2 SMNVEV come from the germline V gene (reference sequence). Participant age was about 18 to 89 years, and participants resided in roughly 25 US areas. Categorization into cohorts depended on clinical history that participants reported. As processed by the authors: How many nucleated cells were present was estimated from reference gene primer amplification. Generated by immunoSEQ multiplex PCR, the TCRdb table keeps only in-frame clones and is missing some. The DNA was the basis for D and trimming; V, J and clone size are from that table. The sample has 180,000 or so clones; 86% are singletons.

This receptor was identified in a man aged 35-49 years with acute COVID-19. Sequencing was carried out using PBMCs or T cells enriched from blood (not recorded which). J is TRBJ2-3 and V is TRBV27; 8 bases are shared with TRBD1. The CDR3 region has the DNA TGTGCCAGCACCCAACAGGGGGGAGGCGCAGATACGCAGTATTTT. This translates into CASTQQGGGADTQYF.